This T cell receptor beta chain was sequenced in a study of blood T cells in healthy people across ages. General study points: Getting older went along with TCR beta diversity per million T cells dropping roughly linearly. Long-lived donors had more naive CD4+ cells and higher diversity than aged donors.

Germline V gene data show CDR1 as SQVTM and CDR2 as ANQGSEA. V lost 1 base, J lost 5 bases, and 6 bases stayed unmatched. The CDR3 is made up of 15 amino acids. There were at least 6 micrograms of total RNA extracted from every sample. For the second PCR, which ran for about 7 to 11 cycles, a sample-barcoded 5' primer and a J-beta primer mix were used. TCRdb reprocessed the 5' RACE reads with MiXCR, giving one entry per CDR3 protein. The sample holds around 1,700,000 distinct CDR3 sequences, 28% seen once. As for this clonotype: Its antigen is undetermined.

Sequencing input: blood. This chain connects TRBV29-1 to TRBJ2-2; the match to TRBD1 covers 8 bases. The sequence was collected from a woman aged 25 to 39 in good health. As DNA, the CDR3 is TGCAGCGTTGAAGTCGGACAGGGAGGAACCGGGGAGCTGTTTTTT. The encoded protein is CSVEVGQGGTGELFF.